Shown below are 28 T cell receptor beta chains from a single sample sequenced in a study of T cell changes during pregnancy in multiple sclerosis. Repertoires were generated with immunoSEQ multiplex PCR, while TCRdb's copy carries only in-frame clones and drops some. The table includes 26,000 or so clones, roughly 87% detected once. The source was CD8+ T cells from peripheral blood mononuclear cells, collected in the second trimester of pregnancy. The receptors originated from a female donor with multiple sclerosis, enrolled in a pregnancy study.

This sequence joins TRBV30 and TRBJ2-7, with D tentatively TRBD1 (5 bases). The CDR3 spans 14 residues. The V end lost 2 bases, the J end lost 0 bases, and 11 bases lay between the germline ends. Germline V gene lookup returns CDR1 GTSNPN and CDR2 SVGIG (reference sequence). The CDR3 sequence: CAWSLQDGSYEQYF. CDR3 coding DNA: TGTGCCTGGAGTCTACAGGACGGCTCCTACGAGCAGTACTTC.

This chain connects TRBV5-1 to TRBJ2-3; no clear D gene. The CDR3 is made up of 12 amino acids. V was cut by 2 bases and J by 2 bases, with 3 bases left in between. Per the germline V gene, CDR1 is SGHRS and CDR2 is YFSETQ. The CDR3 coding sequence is TGCGCCAGCAGCTTCCACACAGATACGCAGTATTTT. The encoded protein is CASSFHTDTQYF.

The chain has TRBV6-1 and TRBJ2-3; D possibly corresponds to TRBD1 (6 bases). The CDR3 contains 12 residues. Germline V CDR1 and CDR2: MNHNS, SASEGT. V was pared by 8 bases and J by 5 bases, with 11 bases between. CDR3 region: CASGSRGDTQYF. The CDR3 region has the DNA TGTGCCAGCGGCTCCAGGGGAGATACGCAGTATTTT.

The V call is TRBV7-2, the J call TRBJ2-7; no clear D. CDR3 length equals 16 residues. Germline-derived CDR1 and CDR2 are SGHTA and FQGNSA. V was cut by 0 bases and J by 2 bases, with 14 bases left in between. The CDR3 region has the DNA TGTGCCAGCAGCTTAGCGGGTGTCAGGCCTCCCTACGAGCAGTACTTC. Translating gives CASSLAGVRPPYEQYF. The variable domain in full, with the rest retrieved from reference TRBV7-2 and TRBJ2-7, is GAGVSQSPSNKVTEKGKDVELRCDPISGHTALYWYRQSLGQGLEFLIYFQGNSAPDKSGLPSDRFSAERTGGSVSTLTIQRTQQEDSAVYLCASSLAGVRPPYEQYFGPGTRLTVT.

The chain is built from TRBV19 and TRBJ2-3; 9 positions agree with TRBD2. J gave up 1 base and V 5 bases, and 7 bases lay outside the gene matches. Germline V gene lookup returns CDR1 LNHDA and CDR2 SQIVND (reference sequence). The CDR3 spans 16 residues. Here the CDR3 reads CASSPRAGGGTDTQYF. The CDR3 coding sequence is TGTGCCAGTAGTCCTCGTGCGGGAGGGGGCACAGATACGCAGTATTTT.

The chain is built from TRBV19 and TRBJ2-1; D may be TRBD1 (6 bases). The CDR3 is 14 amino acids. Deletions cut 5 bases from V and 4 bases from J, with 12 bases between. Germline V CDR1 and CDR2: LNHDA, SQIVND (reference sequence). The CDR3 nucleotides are TGTGCCAGTAGTCCCCAGGGGACATACAATGAGCAGTTCTTC. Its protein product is CASSPQGTYNEQFF.

CDR3 DNA: TGTGCCAGCAGTTACTCTAGGCTAGCGGGGGACTACGAGCAGTACTTC. Its protein is CASSYSRLAGDYEQYF. This chain joins TRBV6-5 and TRBJ2-7; TRBD2 aligns across 10 bases. The length of the CDR3 is 16 residues. Germline V CDR1 and CDR2: MNHEY, SVGAGI. Trimming at V came to 0 bases and at J to 3 bases, leaving 5 bases not matched to a gene.

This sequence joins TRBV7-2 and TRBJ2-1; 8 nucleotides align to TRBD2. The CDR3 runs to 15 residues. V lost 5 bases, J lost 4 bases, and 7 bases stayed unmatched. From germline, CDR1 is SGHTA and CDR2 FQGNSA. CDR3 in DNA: TGTGCCAGCAGCGCCACTAGCGGCCCTTACAATGAGCAGTTCTTC. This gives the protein CASSATSGPYNEQFF.

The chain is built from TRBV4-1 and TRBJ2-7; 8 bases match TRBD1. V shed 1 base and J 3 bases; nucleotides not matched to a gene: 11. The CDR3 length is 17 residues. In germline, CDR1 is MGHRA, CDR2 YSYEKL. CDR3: CASSQGVAGGNGYEQYF. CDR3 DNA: TGCGCCAGCAGCCAAGGAGTGGCAGGGGGCAATGGCTACGAGCAGTACTTC.

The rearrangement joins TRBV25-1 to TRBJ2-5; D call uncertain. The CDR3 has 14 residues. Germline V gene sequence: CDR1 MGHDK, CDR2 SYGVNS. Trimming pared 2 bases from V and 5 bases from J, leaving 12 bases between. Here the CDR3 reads CASSELERWETQYF. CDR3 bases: TGTGCCAGCAGTGAACTAGAGAGGTGGGAGACCCAGTACTTC.

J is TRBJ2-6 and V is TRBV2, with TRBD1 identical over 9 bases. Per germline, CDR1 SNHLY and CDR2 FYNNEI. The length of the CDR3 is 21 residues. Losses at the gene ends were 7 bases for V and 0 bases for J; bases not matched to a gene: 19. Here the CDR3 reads CASTASGTGFFSLSGANVLTF. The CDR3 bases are TGTGCCAGCACTGCGTCCGGGACAGGGTTCTTCTCCCTCTCTGGGGCCAACGTCCTGACTTTC.

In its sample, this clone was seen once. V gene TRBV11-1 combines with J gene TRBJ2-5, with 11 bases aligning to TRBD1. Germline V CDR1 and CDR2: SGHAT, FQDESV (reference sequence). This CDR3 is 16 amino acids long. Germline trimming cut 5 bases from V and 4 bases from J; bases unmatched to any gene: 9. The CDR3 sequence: CASSPLGQGVAETQYF. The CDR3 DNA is TGTGCCAGCAGCCCCTTGGGACAGGGGGTCGCAGAGACCCAGTACTTC. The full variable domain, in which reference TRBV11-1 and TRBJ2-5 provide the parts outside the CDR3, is EAEVAQSPRYKITEKSQAVAFWCDPISGHATLYWYRQILGQGPELLVQFQDESVVDDSQLPKDRFSAERLKGVDSTLKIQPAELGDSAMYLCASSPLGQGVAETQYFGPGTRLLVL.

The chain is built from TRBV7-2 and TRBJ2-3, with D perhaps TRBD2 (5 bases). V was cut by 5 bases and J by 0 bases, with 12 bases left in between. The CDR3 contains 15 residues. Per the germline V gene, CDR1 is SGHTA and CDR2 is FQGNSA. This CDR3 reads CASSLGLVSTDTQYF. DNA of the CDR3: TGTGCCAGCAGCCTCGGACTCGTCAGCACAGATACGCAGTATTTT.

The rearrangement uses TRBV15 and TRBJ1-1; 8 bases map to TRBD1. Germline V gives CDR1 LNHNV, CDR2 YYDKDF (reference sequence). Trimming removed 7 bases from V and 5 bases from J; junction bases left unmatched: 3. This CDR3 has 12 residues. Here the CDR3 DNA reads TGTGCCACCAAACAGGGGGAAACTGAAGCTTTCTTT. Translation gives CATKQGETEAFF.

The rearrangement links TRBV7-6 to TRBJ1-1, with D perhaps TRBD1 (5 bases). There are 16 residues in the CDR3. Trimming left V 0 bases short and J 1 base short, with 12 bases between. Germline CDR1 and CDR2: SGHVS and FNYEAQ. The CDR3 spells CASSLAKRQPNTEAFF. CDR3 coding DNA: TGTGCCAGCAGCTTAGCGAAGAGACAGCCGAACACTGAAGCTTTCTTT.

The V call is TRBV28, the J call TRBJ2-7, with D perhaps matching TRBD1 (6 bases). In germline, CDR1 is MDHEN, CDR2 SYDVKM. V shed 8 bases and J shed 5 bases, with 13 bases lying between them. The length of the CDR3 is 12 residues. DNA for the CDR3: TGTGCCAGCCGGGGACCAGGGGACGAGCAGTACTTC. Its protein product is CASRGPGDEQYF.

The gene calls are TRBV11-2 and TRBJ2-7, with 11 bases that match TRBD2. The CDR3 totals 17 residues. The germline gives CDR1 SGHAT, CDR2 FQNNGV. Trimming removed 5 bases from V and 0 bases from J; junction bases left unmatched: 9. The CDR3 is CASSPRTSGPSSYEQYF. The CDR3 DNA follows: TGTGCCAGCAGCCCGAGGACTAGCGGGCCGAGCTCCTACGAGCAGTACTTC. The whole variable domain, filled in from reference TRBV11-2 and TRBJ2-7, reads EAGVAQSPRYKIIEKRQSVAFWCNPISGHATLYWYQQILGQGPKLLIQFQNNGVVDDSQLPKDRFSAERLKGVDSTLKIQPAKLEDSAVYLCASSPRTSGPSSYEQYFGPGTRLTVT.

CDR3: CASSLEQLSYEQYF. The CDR3 DNA is TGTGCCAGCAGCTTAGAACAGTTAAGCTACGAGCAGTACTTC. V and J are TRBV7-2 and TRBJ2-7, with D unclear. The CDR3 length is 14 residues. Trimming removed 1 base at V and 3 bases at J, with 10 bases between. CDR1 SGHTA and CDR2 FQGNSA come from the germline V gene.

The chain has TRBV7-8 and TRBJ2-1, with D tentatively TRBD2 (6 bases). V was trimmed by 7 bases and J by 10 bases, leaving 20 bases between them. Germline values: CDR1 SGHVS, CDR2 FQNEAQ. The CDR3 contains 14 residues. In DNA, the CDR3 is TGTGCCAGCACCCCTTTGTCGGCGGGACGAGAGCAGTTCTTC. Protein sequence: CASTPLSAGREQFF. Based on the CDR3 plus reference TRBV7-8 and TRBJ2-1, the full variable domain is GAGVSQSPRYKVAKRGQDVALRCDPISGHVSLFWYQQALGQGPEFLTYFQNEAQLDKSGLPSDRFFAERPEGSVSTLKIQRTQQEDSAVYLCASTPLSAGREQFFGPGTRLTVL.

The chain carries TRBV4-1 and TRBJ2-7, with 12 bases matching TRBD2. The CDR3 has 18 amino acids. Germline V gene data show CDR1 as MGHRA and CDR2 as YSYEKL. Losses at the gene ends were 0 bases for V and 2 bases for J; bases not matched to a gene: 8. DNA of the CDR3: TGCGCCAGCAGCCAAGATCTACTAGCGGGAGGCCTAACCTACGAGCAGTACTTC. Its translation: CASSQDLLAGGLTYEQYF.

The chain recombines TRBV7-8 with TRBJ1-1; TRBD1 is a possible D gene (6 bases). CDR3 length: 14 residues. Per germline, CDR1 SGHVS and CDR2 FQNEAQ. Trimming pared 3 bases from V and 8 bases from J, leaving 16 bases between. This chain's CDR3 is CASSFRGGSREAFF. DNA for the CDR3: TGTGCCAGCAGCTTTAGGGGGGGCTCAAGAGAAGCTTTCTTT.

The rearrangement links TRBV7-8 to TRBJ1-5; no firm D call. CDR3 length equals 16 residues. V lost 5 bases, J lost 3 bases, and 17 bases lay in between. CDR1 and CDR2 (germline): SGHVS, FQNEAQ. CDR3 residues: CASSTPEEGDNQPQHF. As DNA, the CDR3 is TGTGCCAGCAGCACCCCGGAGGAGGGAGACAATCAGCCCCAGCATTTT.

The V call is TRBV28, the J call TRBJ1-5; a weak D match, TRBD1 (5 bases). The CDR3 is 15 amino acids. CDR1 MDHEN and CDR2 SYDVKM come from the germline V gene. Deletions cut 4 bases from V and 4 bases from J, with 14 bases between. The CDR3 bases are TGTGCCAGCAGTTATGGGACTTTAGGTAATCAGCCCCAGCATTTT. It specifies CASSYGTLGNQPQHF.

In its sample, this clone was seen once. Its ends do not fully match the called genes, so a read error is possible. The CDR3, as DNA: TGTGCCAGCAGTATAGAATCCGGCTACGAGCAGTACTTC. Amino acid sequence: CASSIESGYEQYF. The chain employs TRBV19 and TRBJ2-7; no clear D gene. Germline CDR1 LNHDA, CDR2 SQIVND (reference sequence). The length of the CDR3 is 13 residues.

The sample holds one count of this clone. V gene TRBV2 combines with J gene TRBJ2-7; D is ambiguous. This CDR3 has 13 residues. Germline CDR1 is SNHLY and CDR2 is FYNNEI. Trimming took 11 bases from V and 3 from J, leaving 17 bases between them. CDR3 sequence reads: CAVTRNDGYEQYF. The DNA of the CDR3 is TGTGCCGTAACCAGGAACGACGGCTACGAGCAGTACTTC. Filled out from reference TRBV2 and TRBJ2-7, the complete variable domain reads EPEVTQTPSHQVTQMGQEVILRCVPISNHLYFYWYRQILGQKVEFLVSFYNNEISEKSEIFDDQFSVERPDGSNFTLKIRSTKLEDSAMYFCAVTRNDGYEQYFGPGTRLTVT.

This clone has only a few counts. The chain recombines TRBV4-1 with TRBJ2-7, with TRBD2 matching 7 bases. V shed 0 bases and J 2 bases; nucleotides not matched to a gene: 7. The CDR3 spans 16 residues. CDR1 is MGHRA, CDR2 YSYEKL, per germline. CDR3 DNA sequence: TGCGCCAGCAGCCAAGAAGCGGGAAGGCTAACCTACGAGCAGTACTTC. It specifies CASSQEAGRLTYEQYF.

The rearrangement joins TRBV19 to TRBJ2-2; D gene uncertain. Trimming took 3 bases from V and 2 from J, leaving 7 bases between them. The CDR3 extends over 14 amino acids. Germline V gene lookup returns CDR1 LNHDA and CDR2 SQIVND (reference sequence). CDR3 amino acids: CASSITQNTGELFF. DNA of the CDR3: TGTGCCAGTAGTATTACTCAAAACACCGGGGAGCTGTTTTTT.

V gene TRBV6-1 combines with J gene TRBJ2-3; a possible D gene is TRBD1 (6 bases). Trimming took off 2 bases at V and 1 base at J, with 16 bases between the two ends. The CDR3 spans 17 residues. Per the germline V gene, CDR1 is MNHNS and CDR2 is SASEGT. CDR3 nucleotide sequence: TGTGCCAGCAGTGAATGGGGCCGGACAGATCGCACAGATACGCAGTATTTT. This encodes CASSEWGRTDRTDTQYF.